This record covers a single T cell receptor (beta chain). Given a much more abundant clone one base away, this may be a read error. This sample is drawn from a study of T-cell reconstitution after alpha-beta-depleted transplantation in children. For TCRbeta, the library was prepared with unique molecular identifiers. TCRdb reanalysed the PCR reads using MiXCR and keeps one entry per CDR3 protein. The sample consists of under 100,000 distinct CDR3 sequences, 15% to 18% of them appearing once. The CDR3 sequence is 13 residues long. Trimming shortened V by 7 bases and J by 3 bases, and 15 bases separated the two germline ends. CDR1 and CDR2 (germline): DFQATT, SNEGSKA (reference sequence).

Sequencing was performed on PBMCs, mostly from graft donor cells, taken 180 days after TCRalphabeta/CD19-depleted stem cell transplant. The receptor was derived from a male patient aged 2 to 10 who had a stem cell transplant for acute lymphoblastic leukemia, so the T cells may come from the graft donor. The J gene is TRBJ1-1, the V gene TRBV20-1; D remains unclear. The CDR3: CSGPDSWDTEAFF. The DNA of the CDR3 is TGCAGTGGCCCGGACTCATGGGACACTGAAGCTTTCTTT.